Included here is one TCR beta chain sequence, with context. Profiled with immunoSEQ multiplex PCR; TCRdb holds only in-frame clones, not every one. The repertoire holds 300,000 to 400,000 clones, 86% seen once, with roughly 4% in the top ten. Unmatched junction bases numbered 8, after V lost 5 bases and J lost 7 bases. The CDR3 length is 14 residues. The germline CDR1 and CDR2 sequences are SGHTA and FQGNSA. The data were taken from a study of blood T cell repertoires in COVID-19. The chain joins TRBV7-2 to TRBJ2-1, with 7 bases lining up with TRBD2. The material sequenced was PBMCs or T cells enriched from blood (not recorded which). The origin of this receptor is a woman between 35 and 50 years old with acute COVID-19. Here the CDR3 DNA reads TGTGCCAGCAGCCTCAGCGGGATAGATAATGAGCAGTTCTTC. This translates into CASSLSGIDNEQFF.